The rows below give T cell receptor beta chains drawn from one sample of a study of identical twins. TCRdb independently ran MiXCR on the 5' RACE reads; one entry per CDR3 protein. Of hundreds of thousands of distinct CDR3 sequences listed, around 8.3% were seen once; the top ten hold approximately 0.89%. The sample was also linked to a second study, of yellow fever vaccine responses in identical twins.

Sequencing was done on a sample of PBMCs. These receptor sequences come from a young woman in good health. CDR3s include the opening cysteine and the closing phenylalanine or tryptophan. The D gene is left open where the match is weak. Only part of the rows carry a size: once, few, many, or a class if the clone is expanded.

clone_size j_call d_call v_call cdr3_aa cdr3_nt
few TRBJ2-1 . TRBV19 CASSTIGGGANEQFF TGTGCCAGTAGTACAATAGGAGGAGGGGCCAATGAGCAGTTCTTC
. TRBJ2-7 TRBD1 TRBV15 CATSRDGQGVYEQYF TGTGCCACCAGCAGGGACGGACAGGGGGTCTACGAGCAGTACTTC
many TRBJ1-2 TRBD1 TRBV6-5 CASSYSAGGYGYTF TGTGCCAGCAGTTACTCAGCAGGGGGTTATGGCTACACCTTC
few TRBJ2-1 TRBD2 TRBV14 CASSPKREPAHEQFF TGTGCCAGCAGCCCTAAGCGGGAACCAGCCCATGAGCAGTTCTTC
. TRBJ2-1 TRBD2 TRBV2 CASSQLAGGQSEQFF TGTGCCAGCAGCCAGCTAGCGGGGGGGCAGAGTGAGCAGTTCTTC
many TRBJ2-1 TRBD2 TRBV24-1 CATKGGGGPGEQFF TGTGCCACCAAAGGAGGCGGGGGGCCGGGTGAGCAGTTCTTC
. TRBJ2-5 . TRBV20-1 CSARLGPETQYF TGCAGTGCTAGACTCGGCCCGGAGACCCAGTACTTC
many TRBJ1-5 TRBD1 TRBV6-1 CASSPRQGGLSQHF TGTGCCAGCAGTCCGCGACAGGGCGGTTTGTCCCAGCATTTT
. TRBJ2-7 . TRBV7-9 CASSLAEQYPYEQYF TGTGCCAGCAGCTTAGCTGAACAGTACCCCTACGAGCAGTACTTC
. TRBJ1-2 . TRBV27 CASQPGQGFGYTF TGTGCCAGCCAACCAGGCCAGGGCTTTGGCTACACCTTC
. TRBJ2-5 . TRBV29-1 CSSRWGEETQYF TGCAGCTCTCGATGGGGGGAAGAGACCCAGTACTTC
few TRBJ2-6 . TRBV7-2 CASSLATGAGANVLTF TGTGCCAGCAGCTTAGCGACGGGGGCTGGGGCCAACGTCCTGACTTTC
. TRBJ2-2 TRBD2 TRBV3-1 CASSQPTGLVNTGELFF TGTGCCAGCAGCCAACCTACCGGACTAGTGAACACCGGGGAGCTGTTTTTT
. TRBJ2-3 . TRBV10-3 CAISEGGGIGTQYF TGTGCCATCAGTGAGGGTGGGGGGATCGGTACGCAGTATTTT
many TRBJ1-2 . TRBV25-1 CASSELGGYGYTF TGTGCCAGCAGTGAACTGGGGGGATATGGCTACACCTTC
many TRBJ2-7 . TRBV7-6 CASSFTSSYEQYF TGTGCCAGCAGCTTTACTAGCTCCTACGAGCAGTACTTC